Below are 9 T cell receptor beta chains sequenced from a single sample in a study of a mutant IDH1 vaccine in newly diagnosed glioma (dated by TCRdb to the early 2020s). Explained via the paper, the time point label denotes: baseline, week 1 (first vaccination visit). The treatment or condition label corresponds to: pre-vaccination baseline after standard-of-care therapy. The method was the immunoSEQ multiplex PCR assay. The immuneACCESS repertoire file appears here via TCRdb, limited to in-frame rearrangements. These files lack a portion of the clones; in checked studies, under half of the deficit traces to unresolved V genes, and the cause of the others is not known. This sample gives about 63,000 clones in total; 65% to 85% of them show up just once. The ten biggest clones cover 4.6% of the sample. The sequences come from peripheral blood mononuclear cells (PBMCs), collected from a glioma patient treated with radiotherapy, temozolomide or both. These receptors all come from a woman aged 18-29 years with glioma. Some clones in this sample may be carry-over from other donors' samples.

The rearrangement uses TRBV5-1 and TRBJ2-1; tentatively, D is TRBD1 or TRBD2 (5 bases each). The V end lost 7 bases, the J end lost 0 bases, and 14 bases lay between the germline ends. Germline CDR1 SGHRS, CDR2 YFSETQ. This CDR3 region has 15 residues. Written as DNA, the CDR3 is TGCGCCAGCCAATCCTGGGGGTTCTCCTACAATGAGCAGTTCTTC. This sequence encodes CASQSWGFSYNEQFF. Together with reference TRBV5-1 and TRBJ2-1, the CDR3 gives the full variable domain: KAGVTQTPRYLIKTRGQQVTLSCSPISGHRSVSWYQQTPGQGLQFLFEYFSETQRNKGNFPGRFSGRQFSNSRSEMNVSTLELGDSALYLCASQSWGFSYNEQFFGPGTRLTVL.

The rearrangement joins TRBV19 to TRBJ2-1; D could derive from TRBD1 or TRBD2 (5 bases each). Between the trimmed V and J ends, which lost 3 bases and 2 bases, there was a span of 11 bases. CDR1 and CDR2 (germline): LNHDA, SQIVND (reference sequence). This CDR3 is 15 amino acids long. CDR3 protein: CASSIGGSAYNEQFF. In DNA, the CDR3 is TGTGCCAGTAGTATTGGGGGTAGCGCCTACAATGAGCAGTTCTTC.

This clone appeared a few times. V gene TRBV6-4 combines with J gene TRBJ2-1; 11 bases agree with TRBD2. Per the germline V gene, CDR1 is MRHNA and CDR2 is SNTAGT. The V and J ends lost 5 bases and 8 bases, in that order; junction bases with no gene match: 8. The CDR3 covers 15 residues. The CDR3 bases are TGTGCCAGCAGTTTGGTAACTAGCGGGGGCCATGAGCAGTTCTTC. Its protein product is CASSLVTSGGHEQFF.

The chain has TRBV5-4 and TRBJ2-7, with 8 bases that match TRBD2. The CDR3 runs 15 residues. CDR1 SGHNT and CDR2 YYREEE come from the germline V gene (reference sequence). With 3 bases clipped from V and 2 bases from J, the junction kept 7 bases outside the gene matches. The CDR3 nucleotides are TGTGCCAGCAGCTCACCAACTAGCGGAGCCTACGAGCAGTACTTC. It encodes CASSSPTSGAYEQYF.

The chain couples TRBV19 to TRBJ1-1; weak D call: TRBD1 (5 bases). Per the germline V gene, CDR1 is LNHDA and CDR2 is SQIVND (reference sequence). The CDR3 contains 12 residues. V shed 9 bases and J shed 5 bases, with 13 bases lying between them. The CDR3: CASLDWGTEAFF. As DNA, the CDR3 is TGTGCCAGCCTAGACTGGGGGACTGAAGCTTTCTTT.

The V gene is TRBV7-2, the J gene TRBJ2-7, with TRBD2 matching 8 bases. The CDR3 length is 18 residues. The V gene end was trimmed by 4 bases and the J gene end by 2 bases; junction bases not matched to a gene: 16. Germline CDR1 is SGHTA and CDR2 is FQGNSA. This CDR3 reads CASSWRVAGNTRPYEQYF. CDR3 DNA: TGTGCCAGCAGCTGGAGGGTAGCGGGGAACACGCGGCCCTACGAGCAGTACTTC.

J is TRBJ1-3 and V is TRBV4-3; D is uncertain. This CDR3 has 14 amino acids. V was cut by 5 bases and J by 4 bases, with 12 bases left in between. Germline CDR1 is LGHNA and CDR2 is YSLEER. The CDR3 loop reads CASSSRAGGNTIYF. For the CDR3, the DNA is TGCGCCAGCAGCTCTCGAGCGGGGGGAAACACCATATATTTT.

The chain carries TRBV19 and TRBJ1-2; possibly TRBD1 for D (6 bases). From germline, CDR1 is LNHDA and CDR2 SQIVND (reference sequence). Trimming shortened V by 4 bases and J by 3 bases, and 15 bases separated the two germline ends. This CDR3 spans 15 amino acids. The CDR3 bases are TGTGCCAGTAGTACCTTACAGGGTCTGGACTATGGCTACACCTTC. Protein sequence: CASSTLQGLDYGYTF.

This chain links TRBV19 with TRBJ2-3; the D gene is possibly TRBD2 (6 bases). V was cut by 3 bases and J by 4 bases, with 14 bases left in between. Germline V CDR1 and CDR2: LNHDA, SQIVND (reference sequence). The CDR3 runs 15 residues. The CDR3 here is CASSMDLGGADTQYF. The CDR3, as DNA: TGTGCCAGTAGTATGGACCTCGGGGGAGCAGATACGCAGTATTTT.